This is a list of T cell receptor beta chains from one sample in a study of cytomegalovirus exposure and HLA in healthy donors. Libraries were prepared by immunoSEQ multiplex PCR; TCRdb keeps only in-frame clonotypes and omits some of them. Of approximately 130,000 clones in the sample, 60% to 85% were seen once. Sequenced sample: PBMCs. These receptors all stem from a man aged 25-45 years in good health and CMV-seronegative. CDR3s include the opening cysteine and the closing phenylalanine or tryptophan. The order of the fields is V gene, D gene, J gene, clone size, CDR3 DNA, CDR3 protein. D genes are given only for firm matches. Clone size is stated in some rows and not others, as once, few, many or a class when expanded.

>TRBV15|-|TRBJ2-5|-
TGTGCCACCAGCAGAGTGGGCAGAGAGACCCAGTACTTC
CATSRVGRETQYF
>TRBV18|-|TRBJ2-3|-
TGTGCCAGCTCACCCCTCCCGGACTACCTCACAGATACGCAGTATTTT
CASSPLPDYLTDTQYF
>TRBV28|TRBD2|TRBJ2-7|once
TGTGCCAGCAGGGTAAGCGGGAGTCAGTACTTC
CASRVSGSQYF
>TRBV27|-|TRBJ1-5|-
TGTGCCAGCAGTTTAGCCGCGTCTAATCAGCCCCAGCATTTT
CASSLAASNQPQHF
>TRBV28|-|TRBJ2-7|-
TGTGCCAGCAGTTCGTCCGGGACACCGAGCTCCTACGAGCAGTACTTC
CASSSSGTPSSYEQYF
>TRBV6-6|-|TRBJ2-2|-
TGTGCCAGCAGTCTCCGGGGGAACACCGGGGAGCTGTTTTTT
CASSLRGNTGELFF
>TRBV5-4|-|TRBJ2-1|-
TGTGCCAGCAGCTTGTTGACTACCTCCTACAATGAGCAGTTCTTC
CASSLLTTSYNEQFF
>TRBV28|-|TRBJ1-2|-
TGTGCCAGCAGTGCCGGAGTGCGCGGCTACACCTTC
CASSAGVRGYTF
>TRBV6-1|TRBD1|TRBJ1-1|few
TGTGCCAGCGGGACAGGCATGAACACTGAAGCTTTCTTT
CASGTGMNTEAFF
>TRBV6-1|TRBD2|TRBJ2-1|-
TGTGCCAGCAGTGTAATAGCGGGAGACTCCTACAATGAGCAGTTCTTC
CASSVIAGDSYNEQFF
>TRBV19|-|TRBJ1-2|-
TGTGCCAGTAGGCATACAGGGAGAATGAACTATGGCTACACCTTC
CASRHTGRMNYGYTF
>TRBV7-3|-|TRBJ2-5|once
TGTGCCAGCAGCCCCTGGCAGGGCCACGAGACCCAGTACTTC
CASSPWQGHETQYF
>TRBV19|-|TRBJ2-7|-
TGTGCCAGTAGTCCCCGACAGGTTTTCTACGAGCAGTACTTC
CASSPRQVFYEQYF
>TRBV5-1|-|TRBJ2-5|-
TGCGCCAGCAGCTTGGGGCAGCAAGAGACCCAGTACTTC
CASSLGQQETQYF
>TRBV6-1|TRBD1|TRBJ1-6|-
TGTGCCAGCAGTGAAAGGTGGGACAGGGGGCGTAGGTCACCCCTCCACTTT
CASSERWDRGRRSPLHF
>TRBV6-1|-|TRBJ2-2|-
TGTGCCAGCAATAGGGGCCGAGGCACCGGGGAGCTGTTTTTT
CASNRGRGTGELFF
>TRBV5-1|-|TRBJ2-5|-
TGCGCCAGCAAAGGAGCAGGGAACGGAGAGACCCAGTACTTC
CASKGAGNGETQYF
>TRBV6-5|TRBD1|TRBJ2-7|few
TGTGCCAGCAGTTACTTTGACAGGGCCCACTCCTACGAGCAGTACTTC
CASSYFDRAHSYEQYF
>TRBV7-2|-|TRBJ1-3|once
TGTGCCAGCAGCTTAGCTGTTTACTCTGGAAACACCATATATTTT
CASSLAVYSGNTIYF
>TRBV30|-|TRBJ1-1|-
TGTGCCTGGAGTGTAAGTCGGGGGGCGAAGGCTGAAGCTTTCTTT
CAWSVSRGAKAEAFF
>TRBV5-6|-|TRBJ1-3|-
TGTGCCAGCAGCTTTGGGGGGGACACCATATATTTT
CASSFGGDTIYF
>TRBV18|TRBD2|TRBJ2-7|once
TGTGCCAGCTCACCACAGGGGAGGGCCTACGAGCAGTACTTC
CASSPQGRAYEQYF
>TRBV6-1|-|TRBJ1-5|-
TGTGCCAGCAGTGACGTTCGGGGAGGGTATCAGCCCCAGCATTTT
CASSDVRGGYQPQHF
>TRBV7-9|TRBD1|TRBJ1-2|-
TGTGCCAGCAGCTTAGGGGGCGGACAGGGCAACTATGGCTACACCTTC
CASSLGGGQGNYGYTF
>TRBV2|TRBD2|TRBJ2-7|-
TGTGCCAGCAGGTCCTACGGGACTAGCGGCTCCTACGAGCAGTACTTC
CASRSYGTSGSYEQYF
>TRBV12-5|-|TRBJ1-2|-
TGTGCTAGTGCTCCAGGGGATTTAGGCTATGGCTACACCTTC
CASAPGDLGYGYTF
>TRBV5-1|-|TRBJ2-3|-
TGCGCCAGCAGCTCTGTGGACAGTCGAGCCCAGTATTTT
CASSSVDSRAQYF
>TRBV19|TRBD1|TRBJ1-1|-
TGTGCCAGTAAGGGGACAGGGGATTTCACTGAAGCTTTCTTT
CASKGTGDFTEAFF
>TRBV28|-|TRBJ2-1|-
TGTGCCAGCAGTTTATTGGGACTCCACAATGAGCAGTTCTTC
CASSLLGLHNEQFF
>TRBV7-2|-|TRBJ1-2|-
TGTGCCAGCAGCTTGGACGCCGGAGGGTACTATGGCTACACCTTC
CASSLDAGGYYGYTF
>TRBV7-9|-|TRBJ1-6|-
TGTGCCAGCAGAGGGGCCACAGGGTATAATTCACCCCTCCACTTT
CASRGATGYNSPLHF